This TCR beta chain was profiled in a study of blood T cell repertoires in COVID-19. Across the study: COVID-19 samples, acute and convalescent, were from the United States, Italy and Spain. In each case, the material was cDNA or gDNA derived from T cells, B-cell-depleted T cells, or PBMCs.

The repertoire was sequenced with immunoSEQ multiplex PCR; TCRdb's copy has only in-frame clones and lacks some. This sample yields under 200,000 clones, of which 80% to 90% are seen a single time; approximately 3.3% belongs to the top ten. Germline CDR1 SGHTA, CDR2 FQGNSA. With V trimmed by 3 bases and J by 3 bases, 9 bases remained unmatched. The CDR3 consists of 16 residues. The chain links TRBV7-2 to TRBJ1-1; 8 positions match TRBD1. The TCR originated in a man younger than 30 with active or convalescent COVID-19. The sample consisted of peripheral blood. Here the CDR3 reads CASSFYRGEIDTEAFF. CDR3 DNA sequence: TGTGCCAGCAGCTTTTACAGGGGGGAAATCGACACTGAAGCTTTCTTT.